This record looks at one T cell receptor (beta chain) sequence and its context. The record originates from a study of blood T cell repertoires in COVID-19. Study-level background: COVID-19 samples from acute and convalescent phases originated in the United States, Italy and Spain. Sources were T cells, B-cell-depleted T cells, or PBMCs; the material itself was cDNA or gDNA.

The CDR3 sequence is 12 residues long. V was shortened by 0 bases and J by 8 bases, with 7 bases between the two germline ends. CDR1 is SGHTA and CDR2 is FQGNSA in the germline V gene. Methods used by the authors: Reference gene primer amplification in the assay estimated nucleated cell counts. Assay: immunoSEQ multiplex PCR; the TCRdb copy retains only in-frame clones and omits some. V and J calls and clone size are as listed in that table; D and trimming were resolved from the DNA. This sample has 80,000 to 100,000 clones, with roughly 80% found just once. This sequence originates from a man aged 55 to 70 with acute or convalescent COVID-19. The genes are TRBV7-2 and TRBJ1-2; no definite D call. The sequencing sample was made of peripheral blood. This CDR3 reads CASSLAVRGYTF. The CDR3 nucleotides read TGTGCCAGCAGCTTAGCTGTGCGCGGCTACACCTTC.